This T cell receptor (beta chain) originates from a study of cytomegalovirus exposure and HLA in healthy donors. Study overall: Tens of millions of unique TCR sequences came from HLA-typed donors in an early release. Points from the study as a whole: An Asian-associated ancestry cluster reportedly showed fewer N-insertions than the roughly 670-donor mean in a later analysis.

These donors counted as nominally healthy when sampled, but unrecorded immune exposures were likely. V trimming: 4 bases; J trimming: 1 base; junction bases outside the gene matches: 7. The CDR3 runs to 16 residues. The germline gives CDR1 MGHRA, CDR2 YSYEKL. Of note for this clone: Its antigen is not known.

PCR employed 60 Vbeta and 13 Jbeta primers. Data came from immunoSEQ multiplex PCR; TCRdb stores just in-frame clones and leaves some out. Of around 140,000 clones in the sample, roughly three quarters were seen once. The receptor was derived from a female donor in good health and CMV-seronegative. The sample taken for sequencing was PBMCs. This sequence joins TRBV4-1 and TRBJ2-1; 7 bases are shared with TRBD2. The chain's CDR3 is CASSLQTAGSYNEQFF. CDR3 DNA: TGCGCCAGCAGCCTCCAGACAGCGGGGTCCTACAATGAGCAGTTCTTC.